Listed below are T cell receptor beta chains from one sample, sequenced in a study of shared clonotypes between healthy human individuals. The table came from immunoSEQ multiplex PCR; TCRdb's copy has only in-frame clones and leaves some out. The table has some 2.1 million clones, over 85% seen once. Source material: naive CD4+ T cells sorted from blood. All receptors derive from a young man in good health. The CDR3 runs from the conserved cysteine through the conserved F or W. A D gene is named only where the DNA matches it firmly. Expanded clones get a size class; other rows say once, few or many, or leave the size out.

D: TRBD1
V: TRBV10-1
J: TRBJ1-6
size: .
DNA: TGCGCCAGCAGTGAGGGGGGGACAGGGAATTCACCCCTCCACTTT
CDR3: CASSEGGTGNSPLHF

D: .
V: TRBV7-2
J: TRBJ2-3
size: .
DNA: TGTGCCAGCAGCCCTTATACAGATACGCAGTATTTT
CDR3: CASSPYTDTQYF

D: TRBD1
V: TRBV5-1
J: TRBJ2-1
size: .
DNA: TGCGCCAGCAGTCCGGAGACAGGGTACTTTCAGGATGAGCAGTTCTTC
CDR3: CASSPETGYFQDEQFF

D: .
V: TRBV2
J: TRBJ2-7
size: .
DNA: TGTGCCAGCAGTGCGGAGTCCTCCTACGAGCAGTACTTC
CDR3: CASSAESSYEQYF

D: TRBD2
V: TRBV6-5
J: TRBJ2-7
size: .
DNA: TGTGCCAGCAGTTACCTTCCGGGGGGAGCGAGGGGCGAGCAGTACTTC
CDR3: CASSYLPGGARGEQYF

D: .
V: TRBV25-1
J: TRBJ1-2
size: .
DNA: TGTGCCAGCAGTTCCTATAGGGGGGACGGAGAGGGCTACACCTTC
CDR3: CASSSYRGDGEGYTF

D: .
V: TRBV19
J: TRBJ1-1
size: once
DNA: TGTGCCAGTAGTATGGGTCGGAAGAACACTGAAGCTTTCTTT
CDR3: CASSMGRKNTEAFF

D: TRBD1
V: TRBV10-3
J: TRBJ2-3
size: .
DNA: TGTGCCATCAGTTTGGGACAGGCCACAGATACGCAGTATTTT
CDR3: CAISLGQATDTQYF

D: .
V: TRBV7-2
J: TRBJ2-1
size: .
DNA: TGTGCCAGCAGCTCCGGGACCAGGATCGGCAATGAGCAGTTCTTC
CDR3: CASSSGTRIGNEQFF

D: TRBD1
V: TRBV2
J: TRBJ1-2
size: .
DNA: TGTGCCAGCTCTTCCGAGGGACAGAACTATGGCTACACCTTC
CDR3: CASSSEGQNYGYTF

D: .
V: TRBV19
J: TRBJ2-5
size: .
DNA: TGTGCCAGTTCGGGGGCAGGGGAGACCCAGTACTTC
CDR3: CASSGAGETQYF

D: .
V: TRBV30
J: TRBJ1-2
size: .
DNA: TGTGCCTGGAGTCCAGGCCCAGGGAATAAGAACGGCTACACCTTC
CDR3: CAWSPGPGNKNGYTF

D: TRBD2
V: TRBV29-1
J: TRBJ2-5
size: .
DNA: TGCAGCGTTGATGGGACTAGTTGGGGCCGGGAGACCCAGTACTTC
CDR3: CSVDGTSWGRETQYF

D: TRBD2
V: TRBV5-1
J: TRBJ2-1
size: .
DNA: TGCGCCAGCAGCCCCGGCGGACTAGCGGGAGGTGGCGAGCAGTTCTTC
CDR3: CASSPGGLAGGGEQFF

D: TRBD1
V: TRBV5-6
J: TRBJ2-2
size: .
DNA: TGTGCCAGCAGCTTAAGACAGGGGGTAGACACCGGGGAGCTGTTTTTT
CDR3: CASSLRQGVDTGELFF

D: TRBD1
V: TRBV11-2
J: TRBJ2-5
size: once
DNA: TGTGCCAGCAGCTTAGGGACAGGTGGCCAAGAGACCCAGTACTTC
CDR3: CASSLGTGGQETQYF

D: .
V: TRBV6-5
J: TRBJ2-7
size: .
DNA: TGTGCCGCCCACGCCTGGAACGGAGTCTCCTACGAGCAGTACTTC
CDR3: CAAHAWNGVSYEQYF

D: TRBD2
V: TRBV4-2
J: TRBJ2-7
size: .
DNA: TGTGCCAGCAGCCCAGGGACTAGCGAGGTCTCCTACGAGCAGTACTTC
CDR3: CASSPGTSEVSYEQYF

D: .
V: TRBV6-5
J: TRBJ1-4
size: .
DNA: TGTGCCAGCAGTTTTTTGCTGAGGCAGGGTGTCAAAAAACTGTTTTTT
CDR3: CASSFLLRQGVKKLFF

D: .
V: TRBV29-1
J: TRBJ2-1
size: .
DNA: TGCAGCGTTGTCAGGGACAATGAGCAGTTCTTC
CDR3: CSVVRDNEQFF

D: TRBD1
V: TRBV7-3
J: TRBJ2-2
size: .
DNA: TGTGCCAGCAGCAACACAGGGGGTTTTAACACCGGGGAGCTGTTTTTT
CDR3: CASSNTGGFNTGELFF

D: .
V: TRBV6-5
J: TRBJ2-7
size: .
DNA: TGTGCCAGCAGCCGCCGAGGTGACTACGAGCAGTACTTC
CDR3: CASSRRGDYEQYF

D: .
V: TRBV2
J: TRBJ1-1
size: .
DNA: TGTGCCAGCAAGGAGACTCGAGGGGGGGCTTTCTTT
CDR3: CASKETRGGAFF

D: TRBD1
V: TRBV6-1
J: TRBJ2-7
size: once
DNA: TGTGCCAGCAGTGAAGGGGTGACAGGGGCATACGAGCAGTACTTC
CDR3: CASSEGVTGAYEQYF

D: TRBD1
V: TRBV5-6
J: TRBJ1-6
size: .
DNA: TGTGCCAGCAGCTCGACAGGGATCGATAATTCACCCCTCCACTTT
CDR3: CASSSTGIDNSPLHF

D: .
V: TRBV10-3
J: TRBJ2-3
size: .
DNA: TGTGCCATCAGTCGGACGGGATACACAGATACGCAGTATTTT
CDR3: CAISRTGYTDTQYF

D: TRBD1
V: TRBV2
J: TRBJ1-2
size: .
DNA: TGTGCCAGCAGCACCTACAGGGGACCTAACTATGGCTACACCTTC
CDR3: CASSTYRGPNYGYTF

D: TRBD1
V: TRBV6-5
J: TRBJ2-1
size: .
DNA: TGTGCCAGCAGTTCAGCCGGGACAGCCCCCGATGAGCAGTTCTTC
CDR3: CASSSAGTAPDEQFF

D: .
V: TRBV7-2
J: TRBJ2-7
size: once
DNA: TGTGCCAGCAGCTCTCCGCGTACCTACGAGCAGTACTTC
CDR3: CASSSPRTYEQYF

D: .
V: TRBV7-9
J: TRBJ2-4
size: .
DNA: TGTGCCAGCAGCTTAGTTGACAATACCGCCTTACGAGCCAAAAACATTCAGTACTTC
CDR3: CASSLVDNTALRAKNIQYF

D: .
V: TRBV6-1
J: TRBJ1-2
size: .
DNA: TGTGCCATTCGAGCGACGGAACGGAAGGGCTACACCTTC
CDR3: CAIRATERKGYTF

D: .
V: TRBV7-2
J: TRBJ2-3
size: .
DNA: TGTGCCAGCAGCCATGACCTGGGCGCAGATACGCAGTATTTT
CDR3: CASSHDLGADTQYF

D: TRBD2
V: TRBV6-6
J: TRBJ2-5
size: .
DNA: TGTGCCAGCAGCCCCGGGACTAGCGTAAAGACCCAGTACTTC
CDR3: CASSPGTSVKTQYF

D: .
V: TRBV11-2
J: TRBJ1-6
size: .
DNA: TGTGCCAGCAGCCGGGACTCGGATTCACCCCTCCACTTT
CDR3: CASSRDSDSPLHF

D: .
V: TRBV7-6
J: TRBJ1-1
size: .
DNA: TGTGCCAGCAGCTTAGGACAGGTTTACACTGAAGCTTTCTTT
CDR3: CASSLGQVYTEAFF

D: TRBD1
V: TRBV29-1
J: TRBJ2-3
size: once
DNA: TGCAGCGTTGAAGGGGACAGGGCCCGGAGGGATACGCAGTATTTT
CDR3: CSVEGDRARRDTQYF

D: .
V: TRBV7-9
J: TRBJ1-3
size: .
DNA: TGTGCCAGCAGCTTATTGTCTGGAAACACCATATATTTT
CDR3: CASSLLSGNTIYF

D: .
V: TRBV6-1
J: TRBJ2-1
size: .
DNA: TGTGCCAGCAGTCTCGACTGGCTCGGGCAGTTCTTC
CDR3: CASSLDWLGQFF